The rows below give T cell receptor beta chains drawn from one sample of a study of PD-L1 blockade in urothelial cancer. Method: immunoSEQ multiplex PCR; TCRdb's copy keeps in-frame clones and lacks some. The profile shows tens of thousands of clones, 88% of them singletons. This specimen was PBMCs, taken around atezolizumab (anti-PD-L1) treatment. The source of these receptors is a man aged 55 to 69 with urothelial cancer. The CDR3 runs from the conserved cysteine through the conserved F or W.

V: TRBV6-1; CDR3: CASSEEGQGSYEQYF
V: TRBV19; CDR3: CALTRGANYGYTF
V: TRBV15; CDR3: CATSRDGGVSYNEQFF
V: TRBV28; CDR3: CASSLWDRGGEKLFF
V: TRBV5-3; CDR3: CARSFGSGGCNEQFF
V: TRBV29-1; CDR3: CSVEGAGGDVNTEAFF
V: TRBV7-9; CDR3: CASSHLRQGANYGYTF
V: TRBV7-2; CDR3: CASTSTGGGGNTIYF
V: TRBV28; CDR3: CASSLQGLSNTEAFF
V: TRBV5-4; CDR3: CASSLGGTGGSQPQHF
V: TRBV19; CDR3: CASSEGQGVQDTQYF
V: TRBV9; CDR3: CASSVYSGGGGETQYF
V: TRBV5-1; CDR3: CASSPDRAHTGELFF
V: TRBV11-2; CDR3: CASSKPGGGSYEQYF
V: TRBV5-6; CDR3: CASTLFRRETQYF
V: TRBV6-1; CDR3: CASSDAGQAANYGYTF
V: TRBV6-5; CDR3: CASSTSSSGANVLTF
V: TRBV11-2; CDR3: CASSIMGAGYNEQFF
V: TRBV29-1; CDR3: CSVEEGGGTEAFF
V: TRBV5-3; CDR3: CARSLPHRASGDTQYF
V: TRBV4-1; CDR3: CASSPAGQGAMDGYTF
V: TRBV29-1; CDR3: CSAGTGGIDTQYF
V: TRBV5-1; CDR3: CASSRDRADTGELFF
V: TRBV5-1; CDR3: CASSRNPGGTYEQYF
V: TRBV5-6; CDR3: CASSLDMGGASDTQYF
V: TRBV29-1; CDR3: CSVEIGLAGGSEQYF
V: TRBV9; CDR3: CASSVGGTGGTADTQYF
V: TRBV19; CDR3: CASSIDVAGPSSYNEQFF
V: TRBV11-2; CDR3: CASSLVVGQETQYF
V: TRBV18; CDR3: CASSPRDRGPYGYTF
V: TRBV29-1; CDR3: CSVMTGGSSYEQYF
V: TRBV9; CDR3: CASSVWSGGGNEQFF
V: TRBV19; CDR3: CASSIPQIGQEHYTF
V: TRBV5-6; CDR3: CASSDRDFPFNEQFF
V: TRBV7-9; CDR3: CASHSGLNTGELFF
V: TRBV5-1; CDR3: CASSLGASAYEQYF
V: TRBV5-1; CDR3: CASSNGAGNTEAFF
V: TRBV5-1; CDR3: CASSPGLAHEQYF
V: TRBV30; CDR3: CAWGDYSTDTQYF
V: TRBV25-1; CDR3: CASTLTNYNEQFF
V: TRBV5-6; CDR3: CASSHRSDTQYF
V: TRBV7-2; CDR3: CASSLLGQGGNQPQHF
V: TRBV5-1; CDR3: CASSLMAGRQGQETQYF
V: TRBV27; CDR3: CASSPGSYEQYF
V: TRBV6-1; CDR3: CASSEPDRLYGYTF